The 11 T cell receptor beta chains presented below share a single source sample, sequenced in a study of T-cell memory formation after mild COVID-19. TCRdb processed the 5' RACE reads anew with MiXCR; each CDR3 protein has one entry. The sample holds about 430,000 distinct CDR3 sequences, about a sixth seen once. What was sequenced was PBMCs or a T cell subset sorted from them (not recorded which). Every receptor here comes from a man between 18 and 35 years old who had mild COVID-19 (a few samples of this study predate the infection). Cell type and time point are not known.

This chain uses TRBV29-1 with TRBJ2-3; the D is unclear. The CDR3 is made up of 14 amino acids. V lost 4 bases to trimming and J lost 0 bases, with 11 bases between them. Germline V CDR1 and CDR2: SQVTM, ANQGSEA. The CDR3 DNA sequence: TGCAGCGTTGGGCACGGCACTAGCACAGATACGCAGTATTTT. Residues: CSVGHGTSTDTQYF.

This clonotype was recorded at least ten times. The chain combines TRBV12-3 or TRBV12-4 with TRBJ1-1; a possible D gene is TRBD1 (6 bases). The CDR3 contains 13 residues. V lost 6 bases and J 5 bases, leaving 13 bases between the germline ends. CDR3 bases: TGTGCCAGCAGCCTTCGGGGGGCGACTGAAGCTTTCTTT. It specifies CASSLRGATEAFF.

This rearrangement joins TRBV4-2 to TRBJ2-1; D not certain. The CDR3 totals 14 residues. Germline CDR1 is LGHNA and CDR2 is YNFKEQ. Between the trimmed V and J ends, which lost 3 bases and 4 bases, there was a span of 10 bases. CDR3 nucleotide sequence: TGTGCCAGCAGCCAGCCCCTAGATTACAATGAGCAGTTCTTC. It is translated as CASSQPLDYNEQFF.

In its sample, this clonotype was seen a few times. The rearrangement joins TRBV9 to TRBJ1-4, with D perhaps TRBD1 (5 bases). V lost 7 bases and J lost 3, with 16 bases in between. The length of the CDR3 is 15 residues. Germline CDR1 is SGDLS and CDR2 is YYNGEE. CDR3 amino acids: CASSHGGDPNEKLFF. Written as DNA, the CDR3 is TGTGCCAGCTCCCACGGCGGGGACCCTAATGAAAAACTGTTTTTT.

There are a few counts of this clonotype. Here the CDR3 reads CASSLGGSEQFF. CDR3 DNA sequence: TGTGCCAGCAGCTTGGGGGGGAGTGAGCAGTTCTTC. This rearrangement joins TRBV7-9 to TRBJ2-1; the match to TRBD2 covers 7 bases. Losses at the gene ends were 3 bases for V and 9 bases for J; bases not matched to a gene: 2. The CDR3 covers 12 residues. Germline V lookup: CDR1 SEHNR, CDR2 FQNEAQ (reference sequence).

This chain joins TRBV5-1 and TRBJ1-4; D possibly corresponds to TRBD1 (6 bases). Trimming shortened V by 5 bases and J by 5 bases, and 16 bases separated the two germline ends. This CDR3 has 15 residues. In germline, CDR1 is SGHRS, CDR2 YFSETQ. This chain's CDR3 is CASRPPGGQNEKLFF. In nucleotides, the CDR3 is TGCGCCAGCAGACCCCCGGGGGGGCAAAATGAAAAACTGTTTTTT.

This rearrangement joins TRBV27 to TRBJ1-3; D gene uncertain. The V end was cut by 4 bases, the J end by 2 bases, with 9 bases between. CDR1 and CDR2 from the germline V gene are MNHEY and SMNVEV (reference sequence). The CDR3 has 14 amino acids. CDR3 in amino acids: CASSSHNAGNTIYF. Here the CDR3 DNA reads TGTGCCAGCAGTTCTCACAACGCTGGAAACACCATATATTTT.

This clonotype was picked up a small number of times. V is TRBV4-1 and J is TRBJ1-6, with D uncertain. The CDR3 covers 15 residues. Per the germline V gene, CDR1 is MGHRA and CDR2 is YSYEKL. Trimming pared 0 bases from V and 10 bases from J, leaving 13 bases between. CDR3 DNA sequence: TGCGCCAGCAGCCAAGATGACGGAGGGCGGTCACCCCTCCACTTT. Amino acids: CASSQDDGGRSPLHF.

This clonotype has ten or more counts. The chain is built from TRBV20-1 and TRBJ2-7, with D unclear. Trimming cost V 2 bases and J 1 base, with 6 bases left between them. CDR1 and CDR2 (germline): DFQATT, SNEGSKA (reference sequence). This CDR3 has 12 amino acids. The CDR3, as DNA: TGCAGTGCTAGATACCGATCCTACGAGCAGTACGTC. Residues: CSARYRSYEQYV.

This rearrangement joins TRBV7-2 to TRBJ2-5; 9 nucleotides agree with TRBD2. J gave up 5 bases and V 3 bases, and 7 bases lay outside the gene matches. Germline CDR1 SGHTA, CDR2 FQGNSA. This CDR3 has 15 residues. The CDR3 coding sequence is TGTGCCAGCAGCTTGGGGCGGGGGGGCCGTGAGACCCAGTACTTC. Encoded protein: CASSLGRGGRETQYF.

The rearrangement joins TRBV12-3 or TRBV12-4 to TRBJ1-5; D gene unclear. V was trimmed by 5 bases and J by 5 bases, leaving 10 bases between them. The CDR3 covers 13 residues. The DNA of the CDR3 is TGTGCCAGCAGTACCGACATGTATCAGCCCCAGCATTTT. The encoded protein is CASSTDMYQPQHF.